This T cell receptor (beta chain) was observed in a study of control samples from healthy donors and cancer patients. Concerning this clone: At one end, the junction sequence differs from germline, possibly due to a read error.

TCRdb's copy holds only in-frame clones and misses some; the assay was immunoSEQ multiplex PCR. Here the sample spans about 70,000 clones, approximately 80% being singletons. The CDR3 covers 15 residues. Germline loops: CDR1 LNHDA, CDR2 SQIVND (reference sequence). The sample taken for sequencing was blood. This receptor was obtained from a man aged 50 to 59 in good health. V is TRBV19 and J is TRBJ2-1; the match to TRBD1 covers 9 bases. CDR3 residues: CASSLDRGSYNEQFF. The CDR3 nucleotides read TGTGCCAGTAGTTTAGACAGGGGGTCCTACAATGAGCAGTTCTTC.